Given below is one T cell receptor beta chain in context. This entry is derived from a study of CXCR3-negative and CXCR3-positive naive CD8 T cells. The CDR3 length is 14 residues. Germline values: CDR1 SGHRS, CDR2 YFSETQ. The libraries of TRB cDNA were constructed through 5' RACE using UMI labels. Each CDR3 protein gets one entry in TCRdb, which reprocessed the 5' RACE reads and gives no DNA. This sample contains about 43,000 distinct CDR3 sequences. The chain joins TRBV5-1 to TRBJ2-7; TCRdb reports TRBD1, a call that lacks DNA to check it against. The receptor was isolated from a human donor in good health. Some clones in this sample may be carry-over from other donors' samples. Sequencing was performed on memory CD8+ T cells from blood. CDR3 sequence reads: CASSQGQLPYEQYF. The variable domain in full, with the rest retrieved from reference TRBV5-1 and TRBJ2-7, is KAGVTQTPRYLIKTRGQQVTLSCSPISGHRSVSWYQQTPGQGLQFLFEYFSETQRNKGNFPGRFSGRQFSNSRSEMNVSTLELGDSALYLCASSQGQLPYEQYFGPGTRLTVT.